The clone carrying this TCR beta chain was picked up one time. This record belongs to a study of cytomegalovirus exposure and HLA in healthy donors. Study as a whole: The same platform was used for the roughly 120 validation repertoires and the approximately 670 first-cohort repertoires, a later analysis reported.

The protocol was immunoSEQ multiplex PCR, while the TCRdb copy is restricted to in-frame clones and leaves out a portion. The data show about 110,000 clones, about 85% seen once. Germline trimming cut 7 bases from V and 0 bases from J; bases unmatched to any gene: 6. This CDR3 has 15 amino acids. Germline loops: CDR1 SNHLY, CDR2 FYNNEI. The chain uses TRBV2 and TRBJ2-1, with TRBD1 matching over 7 bases. Source material: PBMCs. The receptor was isolated from a woman aged 18-35 years in good health and CMV-seropositive. The CDR3: CASTKDRSSYNEQFF. CDR3 coding DNA: TGTGCCAGCACCAAGGACAGGAGCTCCTACAATGAGCAGTTCTTC.